One sample yielded the 19 T cell receptor beta chains listed below, sequenced in a study of control samples from healthy donors and cancer patients (dated by TCRdb to between 2020 and 2021). The library was built by means of the immunoSEQ multiplex PCR assay. In its TCRdb copy, this immuneACCESS table keeps in-frame sequences only and misses some clones. Where compared with another copy, unresolved V genes explain less than half of these, and the others have no known cause. The sample table holds roughly 120,000 clones, of which approximately 90% were seen once. Around 7.6% of the sample is held by the ten biggest clonotypes. The sample consisted of blood. All receptors derive from a woman aged 18-29 years in good health.

The V and J genes are TRBV7-8 and TRBJ1-2, with 7 bases lining up with TRBD1. CDR3 length equals 11 residues. Germline values: CDR1 SGHVS, CDR2 FQNEAQ. Trimming cost V 4 bases and J 10 bases; bases outside gene matches: 3. The CDR3 nucleotides are TGTGCCAGCAGCTCTCAGGGGGACTACACCTTC. The encoded protein is CASSSQGDYTF.

V gene TRBV11-2 combines with J gene TRBJ2-7, with a weak D call TRBD2 (5 bases). Trimming stripped 3 bases from V and 4 bases from J, with 7 bases between. The length of the CDR3 is 12 residues. Germline V lookup: CDR1 SGHAT, CDR2 FQNNGV. This chain's CDR3 is CASSLLAYEQYF. CDR3 nucleotides: TGTGCCAGCAGCTTGCTAGCATACGAGCAGTACTTC.

The CDR3 loop is CASSPETGTYEQYF. CDR3 nucleotides: TGTGCCAGCAGCCCAGAGACAGGTACCTACGAGCAGTACTTC. The chain joins TRBV7-6 to TRBJ2-7; weak D call: TRBD1 (6 bases). The CDR3 consists of 14 residues. V dropped 5 bases and J dropped 2 bases, with 13 bases sitting between them. The germline gives CDR1 SGHVS, CDR2 FNYEAQ.

The V call is TRBV20-1, the J call TRBJ2-2, with TRBD1 matching 8 bases. V shed 3 bases and J 4 bases; nucleotides not matched to a gene: 7. Germline values: CDR1 DFQATT, CDR2 SNEGSKA (reference sequence). This CDR3 region has 15 residues. CDR3 sequence reads: CSASVDRVSTGELFF. Written as DNA, the CDR3 is TGCAGTGCTAGTGTGGACAGGGTGTCCACCGGGGAGCTGTTTTTT.

The chain links TRBV5-6 to TRBJ1-3, with 7 bases lining up with TRBD1. V was pared by 5 bases and J by 4 bases, with 12 bases of the junction left unmatched. The CDR3 runs to 16 residues. Per the germline V gene, CDR1 is SGHDT and CDR2 is YYEEEE. The CDR3 protein is CASRNTGASRGNTIYF. CDR3 DNA: TGTGCCAGCAGAAATACAGGGGCGTCTCGGGGAAACACCATATATTTT.

V gene TRBV6-5 combines with J gene TRBJ1-1; D unresolved. V shed 6 bases and J shed 4 bases, with 12 bases lying between them. This CDR3 comprises 13 residues. Germline CDR1 and CDR2: MNHEY and SVGAGI. CDR3 DNA: TGTGCCAGCAGGGCAGGTTGGAGCACTGAAGCTTTCTTT. It translates to CASRAGWSTEAFF.

The V gene is TRBV4-1, the J gene TRBJ1-4, with D tentatively TRBD1 (5 bases). The germline V gene encodes CDR1 MGHRA and CDR2 YSYEKL. V lost 3 bases to trimming and J lost 0 bases, with 11 bases between them. This CDR3 spans 16 amino acids. The CDR3 protein is CASSQVLTATNEKLFF. The CDR3, as DNA: TGCGCCAGCAGCCAGGTTCTGACAGCAACTAATGAAAAACTGTTTTTT.

The genes are TRBV9 and TRBJ2-3, with D tentatively TRBD1 (5 bases). V lost 2 bases and J lost 2, with 12 bases in between. The CDR3 spans 15 residues. Germline V gene lookup returns CDR1 SGDLS and CDR2 YYNGEE. The CDR3 is CASSVWGRATDTQYF. The CDR3 region has the DNA TGTGCCAGCAGCGTTTGGGGCAGAGCCACAGATACGCAGTATTTT.

This sequence joins TRBV12-3 or TRBV12-4 and TRBJ2-5; D is undetermined. The V and J ends lost 3 bases and 5 bases respectively, with 10 bases between them. The CDR3 covers 13 residues. The CDR3 is CASSFGSLETQYF. Written as DNA, the CDR3 is TGTGCCAGCAGTTTCGGCAGTCTGGAGACCCAGTACTTC.

The chain has TRBV5-1 and TRBJ1-6; unclear D gene. The CDR3 is 14 residues long. V was pared by 1 base and J by 9 bases, with 11 bases between. Germline V lookup: CDR1 SGHRS, CDR2 YFSETQ. The CDR3 loop reads CASSLFLAGSPLHF. The CDR3 bases are TGCGCCAGCAGCTTGTTTTTAGCGGGTTCACCCCTCCACTTT.

This clone has a single count. The CDR3 sequence is CASSLGHTGTREYNEQFF. Written as DNA, the CDR3 is TGTGCCAGCAGCTTGGGGCATACCGGGACAAGGGAATACAATGAGCAGTTCTTC. The V call is TRBV5-4, the J call TRBJ2-1; perhaps TRBD1 as D (6 bases). The CDR3 totals 18 residues. Trimming took off 0 bases at V and 4 bases at J, with 20 bases between the two ends. Per germline, CDR1 SGHNT and CDR2 YYREEE (reference sequence).

This clone was found once. The chain combines TRBV27 with TRBJ2-3, with 9 nucleotides matching TRBD2. There are 14 residues in the CDR3. The ends lost 2 bases at V and 9 bases at J; junction bases unmatched: 6. Looked up from germline, CDR1 is MNHEY and CDR2 is SMNVEV (reference sequence). Here the CDR3 reads CASSLAGGPPTQYF. DNA of the CDR3: TGTGCCAGCAGTTTAGCGGGGGGGCCGCCCACGCAGTATTTT.

This chain connects TRBV7-2 to TRBJ2-1, with TRBD2 matching over 13 bases. The CDR3 runs to 18 residues. The V gene's germline CDR1 is SGHTA and CDR2 FQGNSA. With V trimmed by 4 bases and J by 7 bases, 13 bases remained unmatched. This CDR3 is CASSSHSGLAGPRNEQFF. CDR3 coding DNA: TGTGCCAGCAGCTCGCACTCGGGACTAGCGGGGCCCCGGAATGAGCAGTTCTTC. The full variable domain, rest sourced from reference TRBV7-2 and TRBJ2-1, is GAGVSQSPSNKVTEKGKDVELRCDPISGHTALYWYRQSLGQGLEFLIYFQGNSAPDKSGLPSDRFSAERTGGSVSTLTIQRTQQEDSAVYLCASSSHSGLAGPRNEQFFGPGTRLTVL.

This chain uses TRBV7-3 with TRBJ2-3; no firm D call. Germline CDR1 is SGHTA and CDR2 is FQGTGA. Trimming took off 5 bases at V and 2 bases at J, with 11 bases between the two ends. The CDR3 sequence is 14 residues long. The CDR3 DNA reads TGTGCCAGCAGCGGACCGGGCGACACAGATACGCAGTATTTT. Its translation: CASSGPGDTDTQYF.

This chain links TRBV7-2 with TRBJ2-5, with D perhaps TRBD2 (6 bases). V gave up 1 base and J gave up 4 bases, with 13 bases separating them. Per the germline V gene, CDR1 is SGHTA and CDR2 is FQGNSA. This CDR3 comprises 15 residues. The CDR3 DNA is TGTGCCAGCAGCTTAGTCGGTGGGGGAGGAGAGACCCAGTACTTC. This codes for CASSLVGGGGETQYF.

The rearrangement joins TRBV18 to TRBJ1-1, with 12 bases aligning to TRBD1. Germline loops: CDR1 KGHSH, CDR2 LQKENI. Trimming cost V 3 bases and J 5 bases; bases outside gene matches: 7. This CDR3 spans 16 amino acids. CDR3 sequence reads: CASSPPGQGAMTEAFF. CDR3 coding DNA: TGTGCCAGCTCACCTCCGGGACAGGGGGCTATGACTGAAGCTTTCTTT.

This clone has more than one count but fewer than ten. The CDR3 protein is CATPDGNTGELFF. The CDR3 coding sequence is TGTGCCACTCCAGACGGGAACACCGGGGAGCTGTTTTTT. The V call is TRBV19, the J call TRBJ2-2; the D is unclear. Trimming left V 10 bases short and J 1 base short, with 10 bases between. The CDR3 spans 13 residues. Germline-derived CDR1 and CDR2 are LNHDA and SQIVND (reference sequence).

The chain links TRBV5-6 to TRBJ2-7, with 11 bases that match TRBD2. The V gene end was trimmed by 4 bases and the J gene end by 3 bases; junction bases not matched to a gene: 6. The germline gives CDR1 SGHDT, CDR2 YYEEEE. This CDR3 region has 15 residues. CDR3 region: CASSKTSGVVYEQYF. Here the CDR3 DNA reads TGTGCCAGCAGCAAGACTAGCGGGGTCGTCTACGAGCAGTACTTC.

This clone was seen more than once but under ten times. The V and J genes are TRBV2 and TRBJ2-5; possibly TRBD1 for D (6 bases). Trimming took 7 bases from V and 1 from J, leaving 16 bases between them. The germline V gene encodes CDR1 SNHLY and CDR2 FYNNEI. This CDR3 is built from 15 residues. The chain's CDR3 is CASNSGQLLQETQYF. The CDR3 DNA reads as TGTGCCAGCAATTCGGGACAATTACTCCAAGAGACCCAGTACTTC.